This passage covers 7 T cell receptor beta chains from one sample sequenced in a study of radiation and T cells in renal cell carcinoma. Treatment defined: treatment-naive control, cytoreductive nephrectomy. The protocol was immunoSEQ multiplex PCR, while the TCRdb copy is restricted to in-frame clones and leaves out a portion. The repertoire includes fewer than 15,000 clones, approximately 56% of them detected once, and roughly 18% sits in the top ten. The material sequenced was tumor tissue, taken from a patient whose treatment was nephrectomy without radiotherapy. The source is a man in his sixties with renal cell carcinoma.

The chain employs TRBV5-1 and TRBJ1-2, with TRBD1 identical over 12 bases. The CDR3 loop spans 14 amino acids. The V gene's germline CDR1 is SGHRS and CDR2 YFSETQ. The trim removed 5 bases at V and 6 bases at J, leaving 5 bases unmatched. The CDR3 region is CASRWDRGQHGYTF. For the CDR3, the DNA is TGCGCCAGCAGATGGGACAGGGGGCAGCATGGCTACACCTTC. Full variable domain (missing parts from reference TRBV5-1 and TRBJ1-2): KAGVTQTPRYLIKTRGQQVTLSCSPISGHRSVSWYQQTPGQGLQFLFEYFSETQRNKGNFPGRFSGRQFSNSRSEMNVSTLELGDSALYLCASRWDRGQHGYTFGSGTRLTVV.

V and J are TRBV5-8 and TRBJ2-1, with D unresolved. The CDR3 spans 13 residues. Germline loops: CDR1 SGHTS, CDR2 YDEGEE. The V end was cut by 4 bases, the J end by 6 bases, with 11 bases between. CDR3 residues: CASSPFRTNEQFF. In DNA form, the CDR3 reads TGTGCCAGCAGCCCGTTTCGAACCAATGAGCAGTTCTTC.

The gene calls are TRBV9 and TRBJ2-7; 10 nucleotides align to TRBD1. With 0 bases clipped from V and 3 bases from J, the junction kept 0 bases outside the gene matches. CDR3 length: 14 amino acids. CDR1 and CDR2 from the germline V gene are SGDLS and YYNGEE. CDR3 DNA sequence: TGTGCCAGCAGCGTAGGGGACAGGGGCTACGAGCAGTACTTC. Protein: CASSVGDRGYEQYF. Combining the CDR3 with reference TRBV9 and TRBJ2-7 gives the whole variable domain DSGVTQTPKHLITATGQRVTLRCSPRSGDLSVYWYQQSLDQGLQFLIQYYNGEERAKGNILERFSAQQFPDLHSELNLSSLELGDSALYFCASSVGDRGYEQYFGPGTRLTVT.

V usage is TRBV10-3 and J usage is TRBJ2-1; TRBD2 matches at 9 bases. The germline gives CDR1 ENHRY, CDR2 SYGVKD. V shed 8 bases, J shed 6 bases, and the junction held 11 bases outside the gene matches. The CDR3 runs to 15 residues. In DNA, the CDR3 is TGTGCCATCGGAGGCCTAGCGGGATCCGTCAATGAGCAGTTCTTC. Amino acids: CAIGGLAGSVNEQFF.

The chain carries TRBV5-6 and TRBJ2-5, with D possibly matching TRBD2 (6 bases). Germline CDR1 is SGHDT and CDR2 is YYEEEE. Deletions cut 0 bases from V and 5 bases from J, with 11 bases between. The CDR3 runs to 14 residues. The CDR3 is CASSLASGGETQYF. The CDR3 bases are TGTGCCAGCAGCTTGGCCAGTGGGGGGGAGACCCAGTACTTC.

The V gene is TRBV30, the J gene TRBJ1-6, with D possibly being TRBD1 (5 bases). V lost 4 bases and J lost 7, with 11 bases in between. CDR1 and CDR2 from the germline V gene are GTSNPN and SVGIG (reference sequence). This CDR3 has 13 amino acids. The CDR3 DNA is TGTGCCTGGACGGGGACGGGAAATTCACCCCTCCACTTT. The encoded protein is CAWTGTGNSPLHF.

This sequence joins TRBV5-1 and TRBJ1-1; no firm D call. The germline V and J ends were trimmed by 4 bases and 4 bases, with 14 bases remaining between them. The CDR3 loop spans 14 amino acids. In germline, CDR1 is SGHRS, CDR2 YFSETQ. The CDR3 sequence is CASSLEGGRTEAFF. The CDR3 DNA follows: TGCGCCAGCAGCCTGGAGGGCGGGCGCACTGAAGCTTTCTTT.